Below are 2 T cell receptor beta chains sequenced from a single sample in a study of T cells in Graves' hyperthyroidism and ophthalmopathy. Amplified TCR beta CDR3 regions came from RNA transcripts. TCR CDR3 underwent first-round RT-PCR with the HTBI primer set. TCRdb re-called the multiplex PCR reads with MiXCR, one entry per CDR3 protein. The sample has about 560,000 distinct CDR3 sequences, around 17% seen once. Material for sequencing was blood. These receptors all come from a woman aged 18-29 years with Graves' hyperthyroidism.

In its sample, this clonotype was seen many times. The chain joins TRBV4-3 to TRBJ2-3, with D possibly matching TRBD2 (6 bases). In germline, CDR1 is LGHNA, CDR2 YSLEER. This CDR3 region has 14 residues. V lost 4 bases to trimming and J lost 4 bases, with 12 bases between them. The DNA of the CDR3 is TGCGCCAGCAGCCTCGGAGGGGAAGCAGATACGCAGTATTTT. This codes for CASSLGGEADTQYF.

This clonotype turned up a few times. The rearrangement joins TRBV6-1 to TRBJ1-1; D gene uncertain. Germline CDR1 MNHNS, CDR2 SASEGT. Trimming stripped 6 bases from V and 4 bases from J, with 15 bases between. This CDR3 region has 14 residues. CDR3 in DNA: TGTGCCAGCAGAGATACTATACTAAGCACTGAAGCTTTCTTT. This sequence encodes CASRDTILSTEAFF.